Detailed here is one TCR beta chain. This entry is derived from a study of preoperative IRX-2 immunotherapy in early breast cancer. Indicated treatment: preoperative locoregional IRX-2 cytokine immunotherapy. Patients received preoperative, locoregional IRX-2 cytokine immunotherapy in a phase Ib study. The data were produced by immunoSEQ multiplex PCR, yet TCRdb's version contains in-frame clones alone and is incomplete. The sample lists around 5,600 clones, 55% to 65% seen once, with 9.5% to 11% in the top ten. Germline CDR1 LNHDA, CDR2 SQIVND (reference sequence). The V end was cut by 5 bases, the J end by 1 base, with 12 bases between. This CDR3 is 14 amino acids long.

This TCR was recovered from a human donor with breast cancer. The chain is built from TRBV19 and TRBJ2-7; maybe TRBD2 (6 bases). The sample in question was tumor tissue, obtained before IRX-2 immunotherapy. The DNA for the CDR3 is TGTGCCAGTAGTCCGCGGGACGGGTCCTACGAGCAGTACTTC. Protein sequence: CASSPRDGSYEQYF.